Included here is one T cell receptor (beta chain) sequence, with context. Its antigen is not identified. A read error may account for a junction end that differs from germline. The diagnostic basis comprised clinical symptoms, serum thyroxine and TRAb, thyroid ultrasound and orbital computed tomography. Researchers amplified the TCR beta CDR3 regions from RNA transcripts. The primer set for the first-round RT-PCR of the TCR CDR3 was HTBI. TCRdb re-derived calls from the multiplex PCR reads in MiXCR, one entry per CDR3 protein. The sample contains roughly 200,000 distinct CDR3 sequences, about 18% of which appear only once. This CDR3 contains 14 residues. The sample originates from a study of T cells in Graves' hyperthyroidism and ophthalmopathy. Study details: The authors collected peripheral blood at initial diagnosis, before any treatment.

Overall study results and limits: Before onset, ophthalmopathy was predicted by the model a median approximately 6.5 months earlier.

This clonotype originated in a man aged 40-50 years with Graves' hyperthyroidism. The sequenced material came from blood. The V and J genes are TRBV12-3 or TRBV12-4 and TRBJ1-5; D is ambiguous. CDR3 sequence: CAGSFILSNQPQHF. CDR3 nucleotides: TGTGCCGGCAGTTTCATCCTAAGCAATCAGCCCCAGCATTTT.